The entry below gives a single T cell receptor (beta chain) sequence along with its context. In the authors' workflow: Amplification with reference gene primers provided the estimates of nucleated cell counts. TCRdb's copy holds only in-frame clones and misses some; the assay was immunoSEQ multiplex PCR. V, J and clone size derive from that table, while D and trimming were established from the DNA sequence. The data contain 98,000 or so clones, 70% to 85% of them seen just once; the ten biggest clones take up 3.3%. The data stem from a study of blood T cell repertoires in COVID-19. The V and J ends lost 7 bases and 3 bases respectively, with 10 bases between them. CDR1 MNHEY and CDR2 SVGAGI come from the germline V gene. The CDR3 is 12 amino acids.

V gene TRBV6-5 combines with J gene TRBJ2-7, with D unresolved. The origin of this receptor is a woman of 80 years or more with active or convalescent COVID-19. The material sequenced was peripheral blood. The DNA for the CDR3 is TGTGCCAGCACCAACATCAACTACGAGCAGTACTTC. This translates into CASTNINYEQYF.